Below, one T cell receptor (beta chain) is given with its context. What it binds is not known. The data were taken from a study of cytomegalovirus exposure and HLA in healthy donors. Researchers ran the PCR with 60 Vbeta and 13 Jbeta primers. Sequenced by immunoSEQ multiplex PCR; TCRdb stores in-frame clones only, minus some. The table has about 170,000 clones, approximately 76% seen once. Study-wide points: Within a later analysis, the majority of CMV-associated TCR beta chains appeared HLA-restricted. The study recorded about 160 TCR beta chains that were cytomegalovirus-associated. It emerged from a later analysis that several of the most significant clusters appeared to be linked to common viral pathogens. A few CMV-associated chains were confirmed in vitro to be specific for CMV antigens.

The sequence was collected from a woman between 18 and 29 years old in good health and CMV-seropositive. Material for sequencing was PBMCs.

The CDR3 coding sequence is TGTGCCAGTAGTATTGGGACACTGCTCTATAGCAATCAGCCCCAGCATTTT. It translates to CASSIGTLLYSNQPQHF. This chain connects TRBV19 to TRBJ1-5; D possibly corresponds to TRBD1 (6 bases). CDR1 LNHDA and CDR2 SQIVND come from the germline V gene (reference sequence). V was cut by 3 bases and J by 0 bases, with 15 bases left in between. CDR3 length: 17 amino acids. The complete variable domain, with remaining parts taken from reference TRBV19 and TRBJ1-5, reads DGGITQSPKYLFRKEGQNVTLSCEQNLNHDAMYWYRQDPGQGLRLIYYSQIVNDFQKGDIAEGYSVSREKKESFPLTVTSAQKNPTAFYLCASSIGTLLYSNQPQHFGDGTRLSIL.